This T cell receptor beta chain was sequenced during a study of OX40 agonist ivuxolimab in advanced cancers. Germline V lookup: CDR1 MNHEY, CDR2 SMNVEV (reference sequence). Between the trimmed V and J ends, which lost 6 bases and 1 base, there was a span of 12 bases. The CDR3 totals 14 residues. The assay was immunoSEQ multiplex PCR, and TCRdb's table has in-frame clones only and misses some. The table includes 65,000 or so clones, roughly 88% detected once. Source: CD4+ or CD8+ T cells sorted from blood, taken in a trial of the OX40 agonist ivuxolimab. The chain couples TRBV27 to TRBJ2-5; D unclear. This receptor was taken from an adult with an advanced solid tumor such as melanoma, head and neck, liver or kidney cancer. The CDR3 reads CASSPRRSQETQYF. The DNA for the CDR3 is TGTGCCAGCAGCCCTCGGCGGAGCCAAGAGACCCAGTACTTC.